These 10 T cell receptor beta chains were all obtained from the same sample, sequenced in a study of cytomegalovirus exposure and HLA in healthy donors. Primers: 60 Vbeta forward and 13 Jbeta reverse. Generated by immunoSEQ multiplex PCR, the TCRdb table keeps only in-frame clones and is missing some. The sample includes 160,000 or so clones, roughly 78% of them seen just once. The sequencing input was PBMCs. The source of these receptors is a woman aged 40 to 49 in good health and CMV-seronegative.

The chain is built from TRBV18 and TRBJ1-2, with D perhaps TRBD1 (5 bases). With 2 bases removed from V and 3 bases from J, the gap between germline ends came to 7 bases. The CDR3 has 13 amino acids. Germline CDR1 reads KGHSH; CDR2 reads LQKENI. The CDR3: CASSPIGDYGYTF. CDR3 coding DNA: TGTGCCAGCTCACCAATAGGGGACTATGGCTACACCTTC.

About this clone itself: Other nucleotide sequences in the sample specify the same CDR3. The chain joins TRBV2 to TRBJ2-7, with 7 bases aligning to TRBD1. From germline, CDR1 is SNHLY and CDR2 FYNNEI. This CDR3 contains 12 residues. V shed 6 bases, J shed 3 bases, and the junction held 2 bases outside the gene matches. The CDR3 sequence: CASSRTGYEQYF. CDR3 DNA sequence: TGTGCCAGCAGCCGGACAGGCTACGAGCAGTACTTC. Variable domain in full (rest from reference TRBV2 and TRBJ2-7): EPEVTQTPSHQVTQMGQEVILRCVPISNHLYFYWYRQILGQKVEFLVSFYNNEISEKSEIFDDQFSVERPDGSNFTLKIRSTKLEDSAMYFCASSRTGYEQYFGPGTRLTVT.

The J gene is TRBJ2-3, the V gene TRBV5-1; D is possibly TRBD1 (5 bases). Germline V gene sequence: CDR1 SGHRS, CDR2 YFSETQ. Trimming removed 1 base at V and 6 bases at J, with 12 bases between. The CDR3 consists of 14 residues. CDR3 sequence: CASSLLGPGDTQYF. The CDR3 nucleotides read TGCGCCAGCAGCTTGCTGGGGCCAGGGGATACGCAGTATTTT.

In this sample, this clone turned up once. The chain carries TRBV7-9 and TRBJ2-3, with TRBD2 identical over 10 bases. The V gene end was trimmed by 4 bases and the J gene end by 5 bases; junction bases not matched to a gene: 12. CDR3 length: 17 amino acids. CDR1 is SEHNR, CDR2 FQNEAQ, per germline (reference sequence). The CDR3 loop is CASSSPHSGGLLDTQYF. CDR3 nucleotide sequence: TGTGCCAGCAGCTCCCCCCATAGCGGGGGGCTTCTAGATACGCAGTATTTT. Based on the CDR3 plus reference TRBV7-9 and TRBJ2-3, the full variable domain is DTGVSQNPRHKITKRGQNVTFRCDPISEHNRLYWYRQTLGQGPEFLTYFQNEAQLEKSRLLSDRFSAERPKGSFSTLEIQRTEQGDSAMYLCASSSPHSGGLLDTQYFGPGTRLTVL.

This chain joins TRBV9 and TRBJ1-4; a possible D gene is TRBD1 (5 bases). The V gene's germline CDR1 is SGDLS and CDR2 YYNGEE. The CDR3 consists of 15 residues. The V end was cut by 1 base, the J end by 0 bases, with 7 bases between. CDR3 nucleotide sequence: TGTGCCAGCAGCGTATGGGACTCAACTAATGAAAAACTGTTTTTT. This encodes CASSVWDSTNEKLFF.

CDR3 in DNA: TGTGCCAGCAACCCCCCACTACTACTAGCGGGGGTTTCAGATACGCAGTATTTT. Translated: CASNPPLLLAGVSDTQYF. The chain links TRBV27 to TRBJ2-3, with TRBD2 matching over 11 bases. V lost 7 bases and J lost 4; bases outside the gene matches: 16. Germline lookup yields CDR1 MNHEY and CDR2 SMNVEV (reference sequence). The CDR3 runs to 18 residues.

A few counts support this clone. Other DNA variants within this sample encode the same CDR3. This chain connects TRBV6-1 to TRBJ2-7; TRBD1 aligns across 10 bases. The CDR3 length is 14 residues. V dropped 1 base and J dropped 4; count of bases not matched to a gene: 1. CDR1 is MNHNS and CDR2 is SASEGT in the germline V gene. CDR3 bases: TGTGCCAGCAGTGAAGGGACAGGGGGTTACGAGCAGTACTTC. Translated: CASSEGTGGYEQYF.

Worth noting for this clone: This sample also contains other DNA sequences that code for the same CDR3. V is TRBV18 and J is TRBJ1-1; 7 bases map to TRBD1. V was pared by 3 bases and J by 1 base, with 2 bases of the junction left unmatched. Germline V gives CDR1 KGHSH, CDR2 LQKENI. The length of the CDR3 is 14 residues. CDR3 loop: CASSPRQGNTEAFF. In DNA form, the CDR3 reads TGTGCCAGCTCACCTCGACAGGGGAACACTGAAGCTTTCTTT. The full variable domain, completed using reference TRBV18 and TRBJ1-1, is NAGVMQNPRHLVRRRGQEARLRCSPMKGHSHVYWYRQLPEEGLKFMVYLQKENIIDESGMPKERFSAEFPKEGPSILRIQQVVRGDSAAYFCASSPRQGNTEAFFGQGTRLTVV.

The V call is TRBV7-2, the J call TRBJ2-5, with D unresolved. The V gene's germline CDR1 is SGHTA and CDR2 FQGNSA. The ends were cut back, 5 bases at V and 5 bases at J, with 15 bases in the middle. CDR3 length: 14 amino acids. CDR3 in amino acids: CASSPREAVETQYF. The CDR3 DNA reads TGTGCCAGCAGCCCACGAGAGGCTGTGGAGACCCAGTACTTC.

The CDR3 DNA reads as TGTGCCAGCAGCCCGACCCCGGGACAGGGAACAGATACGCAGTATTTT. Protein: CASSPTPGQGTDTQYF. The chain uses TRBV5-5 and TRBJ2-3; TRBD1 aligns across 9 bases. The germline V gene encodes CDR1 SGHKS and CDR2 YYEKEE (reference sequence). This CDR3 comprises 16 residues. V was clipped by 4 bases and J by 3 bases; unmatched bases: 9.